The subject of this entry is one TCR beta chain. Method: immunoSEQ multiplex PCR; TCRdb's copy keeps in-frame clones and lacks some. The sample has 75,000 to 95,000 clones; roughly 92% are singletons. The data were obtained in a study of T cell changes during pregnancy in multiple sclerosis. The sequenced sample was peripheral blood, obtained after pregnancy. The origin of this receptor is a female donor with multiple sclerosis, enrolled in a pregnancy study.

DNA for the CDR3: TGTGCCAGCCGCGGTCGCGGGAGCTACGAGCAGTACTTC. Translated: CASRGRGSYEQYF. The genes are TRBV6-8 and TRBJ2-7; 7 bases agree with TRBD2. J lost 3 bases, V lost 8 bases, and 7 bases had no gene match. The CDR3 extends over 13 amino acids. Germline V lookup: CDR1 MNHGY, CDR2 SAAAGT.